The text below deals with one TCR beta chain. The antigen is undetermined. The sample is drawn from a study of T cell repertoires in cytomegalovirus infection. About the research overall: Indications came from public TCR beta signatures; they pointed to CMV infection and to a matching HLA type. Study conclusions and caveats: Ex vivo responses were dominated by HLA-C-restricted CMV-specific TCR beta clonotypes. Cumulated frequencies of public TCR beta families served to identify carriers of CMV plus the relevant HLA.

Germline CDR1 is MNHNY and CDR2 is SVGAGI (reference sequence). J was trimmed by 4 bases and V by 2 bases; bases with no gene match: 6. The CDR3 spans 15 residues. TCRdb re-analysed the reads in MiXCR, keeping a single row per CDR3 protein. This sample has roughly 180,000 distinct CDR3 sequences, with approximately 18% found just once. This sequence joins TRBV6-6 and TRBJ2-5, with 8 positions matching TRBD1. This receptor was identified in a human donor in good health (CMV status not recorded). Some clones in this sample may be carry-over from other donors' samples. Input material: CD8+ T cells from PBMCs. In nucleotides, the CDR3 is TGTGCCAGCAGTTACCGGACAGGGTGGAGAGAGACCCAGTACTTC. Translation gives CASSYRTGWRETQYF.